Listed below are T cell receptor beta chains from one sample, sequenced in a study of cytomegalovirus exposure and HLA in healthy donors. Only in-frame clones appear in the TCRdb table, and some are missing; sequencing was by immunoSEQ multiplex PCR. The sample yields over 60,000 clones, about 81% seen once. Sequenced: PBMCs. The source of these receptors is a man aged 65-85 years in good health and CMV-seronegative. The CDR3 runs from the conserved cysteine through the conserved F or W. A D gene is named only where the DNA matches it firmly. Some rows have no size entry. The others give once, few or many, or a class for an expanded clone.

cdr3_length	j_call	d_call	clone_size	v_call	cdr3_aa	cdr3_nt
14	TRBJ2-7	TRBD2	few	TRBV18	CASSPGTRISEQYF	TGTGCCAGCTCACCCGGGACTAGGATTAGCGAGCAGTACTTC
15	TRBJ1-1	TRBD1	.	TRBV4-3	CASSQDNQGVGAAFF	TGCGCCAGCAGCCAAGATAACCAGGGGGTGGGAGCAGCTTTCTTT
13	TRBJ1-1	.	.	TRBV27	CASSTPGNTEAFF	TGTGCCAGCAGCACCCCAGGGAACACTGAAGCTTTCTTT
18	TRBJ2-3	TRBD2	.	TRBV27	CASSSAGPGRGDTDTQYF	TGTGCCAGCAGTTCCGCAGGTCCTGGGCGGGGGGACACAGATACGCAGTATTTT
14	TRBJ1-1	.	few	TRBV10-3	CAISTGPVNTEAFF	TGTGCCATCAGTACAGGGCCCGTGAACACTGAAGCTTTCTTT
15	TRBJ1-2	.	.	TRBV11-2	CASSRQQGIAYGYTF	TGTGCCAGCAGCCGACAACAGGGCATTGCCTATGGCTACACCTTC
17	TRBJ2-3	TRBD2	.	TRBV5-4	CASSQRLAGGSTDTQYF	TGTGCCAGCAGCCAAAGACTAGCGGGGGGAAGCACAGATACGCAGTATTTT
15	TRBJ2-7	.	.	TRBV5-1	CASSAWGGAGREQYF	TGCGCCAGCAGCGCTTGGGGGGGCGCGGGGAGAGAGCAGTACTTC
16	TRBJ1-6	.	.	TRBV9	CASSVGQGTNNSPLHF	TGTGCCAGCAGCGTAGGGCAGGGGACGAACAATTCACCCCTCCACTTT
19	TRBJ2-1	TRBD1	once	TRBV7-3	CASSLRGPGQASSYNEQFF	TGTGCCAGCAGCTTAAGGGGACCGGGACAGGCAAGCTCCTACAATGAGCAGTTCTTC
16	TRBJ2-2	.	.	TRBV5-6	CASSPLVGEVTGELFF	TGTGCCAGCAGCCCCCTGGTAGGGGAGGTCACCGGGGAGCTGTTTTTT
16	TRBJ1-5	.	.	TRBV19	CASTSSARDITQPQHF	TGTGCCAGTACCTCAAGCGCCCGGGACATCACTCAGCCCCAGCATTTT
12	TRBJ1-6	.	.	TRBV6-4	CASSDGGGTNRF	TGTGCCAGCAGTGACGGGGGTGGGACTAATCGCTTT
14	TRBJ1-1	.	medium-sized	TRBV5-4	CASSPGILNTEAFF	TGTGCCAGCAGCCCGGGTATTCTGAACACTGAAGCTTTCTTT
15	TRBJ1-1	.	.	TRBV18	CASSPPTGMSTEAFF	TGTGCCAGCTCACCACCTACAGGGATGAGCACTGAAGCTTTCTTT
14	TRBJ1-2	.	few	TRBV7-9	CASSLARHNYGYTF	TGTGCCAGCAGCTTAGCGCGGCACAACTATGGCTACACCTTC
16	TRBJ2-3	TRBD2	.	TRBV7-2	CASSFMVSGGTDTQYF	TGTGCCAGCAGCTTCATGGTTAGCGGGGGCACAGATACGCAGTATTTT
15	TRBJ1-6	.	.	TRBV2	CASSESRADNSPLHF	TGTGCCAGCAGTGAAAGCAGGGCGGACAATTCACCCCTCCACTTT
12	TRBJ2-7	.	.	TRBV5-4	CASSLGQREQYF	TGTGCCAGCAGCTTGGGGCAGCGCGAGCAGTACTTC
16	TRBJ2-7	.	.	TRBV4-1	CASSQGMSGVAYEQYF	TGCGCCAGCAGCCAAGGAATGTCAGGGGTCGCCTACGAGCAGTACTTC
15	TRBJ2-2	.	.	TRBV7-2	CASSWEGGEGGELFF	TGTGCCAGCAGCTGGGAAGGGGGGGAGGGCGGGGAGCTGTTTTTT
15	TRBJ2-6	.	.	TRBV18	CASSTGSSGANVLTF	TGTGCCAGCTCAACAGGGAGCTCTGGGGCCAACGTCCTGACTTTC
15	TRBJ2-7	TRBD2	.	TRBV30	CAWSFAGTRGYEQYF	TGTGCCTGGAGTTTCGCCGGGACTAGAGGGTACGAGCAGTACTTC
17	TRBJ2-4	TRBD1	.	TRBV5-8	CASSLILGTGLKNIQYF	TGTGCCAGCAGCTTGATCTTAGGGACAGGGCTCAAAAACATTCAGTACTTC
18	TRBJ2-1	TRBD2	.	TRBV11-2	CASSLSGRGTSGNNEQFF	TGTGCCAGCAGCTTAAGTGGAAGAGGGACTAGCGGGAACAATGAGCAGTTCTTC
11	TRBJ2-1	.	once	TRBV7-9	CASSPGNEQFF	TGTGCCAGCAGCCCGGGAAATGAGCAGTTCTTC
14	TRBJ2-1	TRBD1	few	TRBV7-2	CASSQDRVGNEQFF	TGTGCCAGCAGCCAGGACAGGGTGGGCAATGAGCAGTTCTTC
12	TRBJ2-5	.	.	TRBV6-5	CATGVIQETQYF	TGTGCCACCGGGGTCATCCAAGAGACCCAGTACTTC